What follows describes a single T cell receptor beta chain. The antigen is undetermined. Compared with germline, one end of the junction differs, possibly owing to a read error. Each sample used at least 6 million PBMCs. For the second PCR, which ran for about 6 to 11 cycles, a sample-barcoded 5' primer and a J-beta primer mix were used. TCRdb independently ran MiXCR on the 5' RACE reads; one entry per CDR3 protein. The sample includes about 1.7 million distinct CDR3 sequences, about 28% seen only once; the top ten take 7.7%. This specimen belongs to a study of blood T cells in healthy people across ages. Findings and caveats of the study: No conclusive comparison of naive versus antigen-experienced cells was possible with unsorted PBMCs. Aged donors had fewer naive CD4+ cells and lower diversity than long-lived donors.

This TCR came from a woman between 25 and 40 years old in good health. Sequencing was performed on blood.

CDR3 in amino acids: CTSSQRGSYNEQFF. CDR3 coding DNA: TGTACCAGCAGCCAACGGGGGTCTTACAATGAGCAGTTCTTC. The chain joins TRBV14 to TRBJ2-1, with D maybe TRBD2 (6 bases). Looked up from germline, CDR1 is SGHDN and CDR2 is FVKESK. This CDR3 is built from 14 residues. Combining the CDR3 with reference TRBV14 and TRBJ2-1 gives the whole variable domain EAGVTQFPSHSVIEKGQTVTLRCDPISGHDNLYWYRRVMGKEIKFLLHFVKESKQDESGMPNNRFLAERTGGTYSTLKVQPAELEDSGVYFCTSSQRGSYNEQFFGPGTRLTVL.